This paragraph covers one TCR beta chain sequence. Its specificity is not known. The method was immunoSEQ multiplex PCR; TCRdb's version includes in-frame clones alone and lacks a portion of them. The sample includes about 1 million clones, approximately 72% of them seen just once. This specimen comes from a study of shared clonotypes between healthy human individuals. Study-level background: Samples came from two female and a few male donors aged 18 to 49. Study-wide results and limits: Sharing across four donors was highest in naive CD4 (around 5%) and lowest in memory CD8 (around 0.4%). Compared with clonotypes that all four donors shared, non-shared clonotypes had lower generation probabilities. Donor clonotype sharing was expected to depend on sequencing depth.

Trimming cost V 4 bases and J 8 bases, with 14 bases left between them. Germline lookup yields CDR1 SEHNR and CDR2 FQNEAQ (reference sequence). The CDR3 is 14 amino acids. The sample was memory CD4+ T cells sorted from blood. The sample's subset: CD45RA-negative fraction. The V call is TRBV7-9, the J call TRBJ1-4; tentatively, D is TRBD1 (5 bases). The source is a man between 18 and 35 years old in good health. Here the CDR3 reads CASSSTGEGEKLFF. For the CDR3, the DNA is TGTGCCAGCAGCTCCACAGGAGAAGGGGAAAAACTGTTTTTT.